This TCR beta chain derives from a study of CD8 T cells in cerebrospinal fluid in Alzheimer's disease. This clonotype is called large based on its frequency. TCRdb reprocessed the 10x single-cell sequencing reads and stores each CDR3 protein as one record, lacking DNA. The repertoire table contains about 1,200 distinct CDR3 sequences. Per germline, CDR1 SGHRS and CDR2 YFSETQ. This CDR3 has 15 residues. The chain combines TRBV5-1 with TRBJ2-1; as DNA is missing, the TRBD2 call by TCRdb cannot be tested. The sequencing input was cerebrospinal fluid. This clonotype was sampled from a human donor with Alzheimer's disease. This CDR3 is CASSLGTSGGGEQFF.